One and the same sample provided the 27 T cell receptor beta chains below, sequenced in a study of CXCR3-negative and CXCR3-positive naive CD8 T cells. 5' RACE with UMI labels generated the TRB cDNA libraries. TCRdb re-called the 5' RACE reads, yielding one record per CDR3 amino acid sequence without DNA. The ten most abundant clones cover around 2% of a sample with thousands of distinct CDR3 sequences. The sample consisted of naive CXCR3- CD8+ T cells from blood. As for subset: CD45RO-CCR7+CD27+CD95- naive CD8+ T cells lacking CXCR3 (TNR3-). The receptor source for this set is a human donor in good health. Some clones in this sample may be carry-over from other donors' samples.

This sequence joins TRBV21-1 and TRBJ2-6; there is no DNA to check the TCRdb D call of TRBD1. TRBV21-1 is classified as a pseudogene. The CDR3 runs to 17 residues. The CDR3 here is CASSKRDRVRIANVLTF.

V and J are TRBV5-1 and TRBJ2-5; with no DNA, the TCRdb D assignment of TRBD1 cannot be verified. The germline V gene encodes CDR1 SGHRS and CDR2 YFSETQ. The CDR3 is 17 amino acids. The CDR3 spells CASSLEPQDTYQETQYF.

Frequency places this clonotype as medium-sized (0.01 to 0.1%). V is TRBV2 and J is TRBJ1-2. The CDR3 totals 11 residues. Germline CDR1 is SNHLY and CDR2 is FYNNEI. CDR3 protein: CADRKASGYTF. Complete variable domain (other parts from reference TRBV2 and TRBJ1-2): EPEVTQTPSHQVTQMGQEVILRCVPISNHLYFYWYRQILGQKVEFLVSFYNNEISEKSEIFDDQFSVERPDGSNFTLKIRSTKLEDSAMYFCADRKASGYTFGSGTRLTVV.

By frequency, this clonotype is medium-sized (0.01 to 0.1%). The chain carries TRBV7-4 and TRBJ1-1; TCRdb reports TRBD1, a call that lacks DNA to check it against. The CDR3 totals 15 residues. The germline CDR1 and CDR2 sequences are SGHVT and SQSDAQ. The CDR3 region is CASSLHGHPITEAFF.

This chain's CDR3 is CASRGSGETEAFF. The chain links TRBV5-1 to TRBJ1-1. This CDR3 is 13 amino acids long. Germline CDR1 and CDR2: SGHRS and YFSETQ. Supplemented by reference TRBV5-1 and TRBJ1-1, the full variable domain reads KAGVTQTPRYLIKTRGQQVTLSCSPISGHRSVSWYQQTPGQGLQFLFEYFSETQRNKGNFPGRFSGRQFSNSRSEMNVSTLELGDSALYLCASRGSGETEAFFGQGTRLTVV.

Considering frequency, this clonotype is medium-sized (0.01 to 0.1%). The chain carries TRBV4-2 and TRBJ2-1; TCRdb's D call of TRBD1 is untestable without DNA. Germline V gene sequence: CDR1 LGHNA, CDR2 YNFKEQ. The CDR3 consists of 17 residues. The CDR3 loop reads CASSQVPVGAGDNEQFF.

This clonotype is called medium-sized (0.01 to 0.1%) based on its frequency. V and J are TRBV7-9 and TRBJ2-7; with no DNA, the TCRdb D assignment of TRBD1 cannot be verified. The CDR3 has 15 residues. Germline CDR1 and CDR2: SEHNR and FQNEAQ (reference sequence). This chain's CDR3 is CASSLVSQGEDEQYF.

The V call is TRBV7-6, the J call TRBJ2-5; there is no DNA to check the TCRdb D call of TRBD2. The CDR3 consists of 14 residues. CDR1 is SGHVS and CDR2 is FNYEAQ in the germline V gene. CDR3 loop: CASSLSGGQETQYF.

Frequency places this clonotype as medium-sized. The CDR3 is CASSQDPPRGSYQETQYF. The chain carries TRBV14 and TRBJ2-5; TCRdb's assignment of TRBD1 cannot be checked, as there is no DNA. Germline values: CDR1 SGHDN, CDR2 FVKESK. The CDR3 runs 18 residues.

V and J are TRBV25-1 and TRBJ2-5; TCRdb's D call, TRBD1, is unchecked because there is no DNA. CDR1 is MGHDK and CDR2 is SYGVNS in the germline V gene. This CDR3 is built from 15 residues. CDR3 sequence: CASSDPGEGGETQYF.

This chain uses TRBV7-8 with TRBJ2-1; TCRdb's D call, TRBD1, is unchecked because there is no DNA. There are 15 residues in the CDR3. Germline V gene sequence: CDR1 SGHVS, CDR2 FQNEAQ. This CDR3 reads CASSFPGGSGNEQFF.

This clonotype is medium-sized by frequency. The J gene is TRBJ2-3, the V gene TRBV9; checking the TCRdb D call of TRBD2 is not possible without DNA. From germline, CDR1 is SGDLS and CDR2 YYNGEE. The CDR3 has 16 amino acids. CDR3 loop: CASSAPRESSTDTQYF.

Measured by frequency, this clonotype is medium-sized. The gene calls are TRBV15 and TRBJ2-7. The length of the CDR3 is 14 residues. Germline CDR1 and CDR2: LNHNV and YYDKDF (reference sequence). CDR3 amino acids: CATSRVGGSYEQYF.

This clonotype is labeled medium-sized based on frequency. The chain employs TRBV7-9 and TRBJ2-7; the D call from TCRdb, TRBD1, cannot be confirmed without DNA. Germline V lookup: CDR1 SEHNR, CDR2 FQNEAQ (reference sequence). The CDR3 has 15 residues. This CDR3 reads CASSFRDRGSYEQYF.

This chain uses TRBV29-1 with TRBJ1-2; there is no DNA to check the TCRdb D call of TRBD1. The CDR3 is 14 residues long. CDR1 and CDR2 from the germline V gene are SQVTM and ANQGSEA. The CDR3 protein is CSVCVGGNPYGYTF.

This chain joins TRBV29-1 and TRBJ2-5; there is no DNA to check the TCRdb D call of TRBD1. Germline lookup yields CDR1 SQVTM and CDR2 ANQGSEA. The CDR3 is made up of 15 amino acids. The CDR3 region is CSVYGQLLHQETQYF.

The V and J genes are TRBV21-1 and TRBJ2-3; with no DNA, the TCRdb D assignment of TRBD2 cannot be verified. TRBV21-1 counts as a pseudogene. The CDR3 runs to 16 residues. The chain's CDR3 is CASSKGDSGNTDTQYF.

CDR3 sequence reads: CASSGREDYGYTF. This chain links TRBV13 with TRBJ1-2. The CDR3 spans 13 residues. Looked up from germline, CDR1 is PRHDT and CDR2 is FYEKMQ (reference sequence).

Judged by frequency, this clonotype is medium-sized. This sequence joins TRBV2 and TRBJ2-7; with no DNA, the TCRdb D assignment of TRBD1 cannot be verified. CDR3 length: 12 amino acids. Germline CDR1 and CDR2: SNHLY and FYNNEI. CDR3 in amino acids: CASARTGDEQYF.

The chain links TRBV7-2 to TRBJ2-5; TCRdb indicates TRBD2, and absent DNA this call remains unverified. There are 16 residues in the CDR3. Germline CDR1 is SGHTA and CDR2 is FQGNSA. The CDR3 here is CASSLAAGGTQETQYF.

Judged by frequency, this clonotype is medium-sized. The CDR3 protein is CARTKDRSGNQPQHF. This sequence joins TRBV5-1 and TRBJ1-5; absent DNA, TCRdb's TRBD1 call cannot be checked. CDR1 and CDR2 from the germline V gene are SGHRS and YFSETQ. This CDR3 comprises 15 residues.

The CDR3 sequence: CASSHDRAYEQYF. The chain has TRBV23-1 and TRBJ2-7; absent DNA, TCRdb's TRBD1 call cannot be checked. TRBV23-1 is recorded as an ORF, its role being uncertain. The CDR3 length is 13 residues.

By frequency, this clonotype registers medium-sized. V is TRBV14 and J is TRBJ2-1; TCRdb indicates TRBD2, and absent DNA this call remains unverified. The CDR3 loop spans 14 amino acids. Germline CDR1 reads SGHDN; CDR2 reads FVKESK. CDR3 region: CASSGARGYNEQFF.

According to its frequency, this clonotype is medium-sized (0.01 to 0.1%). This chain links TRBV5-1 with TRBJ2-1; TCRdb's D call, TRBD2, is unchecked because there is no DNA. Germline CDR1 and CDR2: SGHRS and YFSETQ. There are 14 residues in the CDR3. The CDR3 sequence is CASSLDLGANEQFF.

The chain recombines TRBV2 with TRBJ2-1; with no DNA, the TCRdb D assignment of TRBD1 cannot be verified. CDR1 and CDR2 (germline): SNHLY, FYNNEI. CDR3 size: 14 residues. The CDR3 loop reads CASSGTDSYNEQFF.

This clonotype counts as medium-sized (0.01 to 0.1%) by frequency. The chain combines TRBV27 with TRBJ1-1; the D call of TRBD1 rests on TCRdb alone, since no DNA is present to check it. The germline CDR1 and CDR2 sequences are MNHEY and SMNVEV (reference sequence). This CDR3 contains 12 residues. The CDR3 here is CASIGPGTGAFF.

The chain uses TRBV28 and TRBJ2-2; the D call of TRBD1 rests on TCRdb alone, since no DNA is present to check it. This CDR3 spans 15 amino acids. Germline V gene data show CDR1 as MDHEN and CDR2 as SYDVKM. Here the CDR3 reads CASSLQGAAPGELFF.